The 18 T cell receptor beta chains below were found in one sample sequenced in a study of blood T cell repertoires in COVID-19. The protocol was immunoSEQ multiplex PCR, while the TCRdb copy is restricted to in-frame clones and leaves out a portion. The data contain roughly 67,000 clones, 88% of them singletons. Sequencing input: peripheral blood. Receptors were obtained from an older woman with acute or convalescent COVID-19.

This clone occurred a few times. V and J are TRBV6-2 or TRBV6-3 and TRBJ2-1, with 7 bases lining up with TRBD1. Germline lookup yields CDR1 MNHEY and CDR2 SVGEGT. The CDR3 has 19 amino acids. Germline trimming cut 0 bases from V and 3 bases from J; bases unmatched to any gene: 14. The CDR3 DNA reads TGTGCCAGCAGTTACTCGATCGGCAGCGCAGGGGGAGACTACAATGAGCAGTTCTTC. Encoded protein: CASSYSIGSAGGDYNEQFF.

The chain combines TRBV6-5 with TRBJ1-6; TRBD1 matches 10 bases. Trimming cost V 5 bases and J 7 bases; bases outside gene matches: 5. CDR3 length: 15 amino acids. CDR1 and CDR2 from the germline V gene are MNHEY and SVGAGI. This CDR3 reads CASSSPGQGNSPLHF. The CDR3 DNA reads as TGTGCCAGCAGTAGCCCGGGACAGGGGAATTCACCCCTCCACTTT.

The V call is TRBV6-5, the J call TRBJ1-4, with TRBD1 matching 10 bases. J lost 8 bases, V lost 2 bases, and 8 bases had no gene match. The length of the CDR3 is 16 residues. Germline V CDR1 and CDR2: MNHEY, SVGAGI. In nucleotides, the CDR3 is TGTGCCAGCAGTTACGGGACGGGGACAGGGGTCGAAAAACTGTTTTTT. The encoded protein is CASSYGTGTGVEKLFF.

The chain couples TRBV6-5 to TRBJ1-6, with 7 bases lining up with TRBD1. Germline lookup yields CDR1 MNHEY and CDR2 SVGAGI. The junction had 8 bases not matched to a gene; V was cut back by 5 bases and J by 7 bases. The CDR3 loop spans 15 amino acids. The CDR3 sequence: CASSPQGGTNSPLHF. The CDR3, as DNA: TGTGCCAGCAGTCCCCAGGGGGGAACAAATTCACCCCTCCACTTT.

The chain has TRBV4-1 and TRBJ1-3, with TRBD1 as a possible D gene (5 bases). Trimming shortened V by 4 bases and J by 0 bases, and 19 bases separated the two germline ends. CDR1 and CDR2 from the germline V gene are MGHRA and YSYEKL. This CDR3 region has 18 residues. The CDR3 is CASSPLPGLTNSGNTIYF. The CDR3 nucleotides read TGCGCCAGCAGCCCTCTCCCGGGACTTACGAACTCTGGAAACACCATATATTTT.

CDR3 sequence (DNA): TGTGCCAGCAGTTATCGGTCCACTGAAGCTTTCTTT. It encodes CASSYRSTEAFF. The chain couples TRBV6-2 or TRBV6-3 to TRBJ1-1; D ambiguous. Germline V gives CDR1 MNHEY, CDR2 SVGEGT. The CDR3 has 12 residues. V was trimmed by 3 bases and J by 4 bases, leaving 6 bases between them.

The rearrangement uses TRBV7-2 and TRBJ2-5, with D tentatively TRBD2 (6 bases). V was shortened by 2 bases and J by 2 bases, with 15 bases between the two germline ends. Germline CDR1 SGHTA, CDR2 FQGNSA. The CDR3 extends over 16 amino acids. CDR3 amino acids: CASSLIGGVGQETQYF. For the CDR3, the DNA is TGTGCCAGCAGCTTAATTGGCGGGGTGGGGCAAGAGACCCAGTACTTC.

The genes are TRBV10-2 and TRBJ1-3; 9 positions match TRBD1. The CDR3 is 14 amino acids. J lost 2 bases, V lost 6 bases, and 2 bases had no gene match. Germline V gives CDR1 WSHSY, CDR2 SAAADI. The CDR3 coding sequence is TGCGCCAGCAGAGGACAGGGGACTGGAAACACCATATATTTT. It translates to CASRGQGTGNTIYF.

V gene TRBV4-1 combines with J gene TRBJ1-2, with 7 bases lining up with TRBD1. The ends lost 0 bases at V and 6 bases at J; junction bases unmatched: 7. Germline CDR1 MGHRA, CDR2 YSYEKL. The CDR3 has 15 amino acids. CDR3 nucleotide sequence: TGCGCCAGCAGCCAAGATCCCGGGACAGTCCATGGCTACACCTTC. Translated, it gives CASSQDPGTVHGYTF.

This chain joins TRBV7-2 and TRBJ1-2; D may be TRBD1 (5 bases). V was pared by 1 base and J by 4 bases, with 10 bases between. Germline V gene data show CDR1 as SGHTA and CDR2 as FQGNSA. CDR3 size: 14 residues. CDR3 sequence: CASSLEGMFYGYTF. CDR3 in DNA: TGTGCCAGCAGCTTAGAGGGGATGTTCTATGGCTACACCTTC.

The chain is built from TRBV5-1 and TRBJ2-7; D is perhaps TRBD1 (5 bases). CDR3 length: 14 residues. With 4 bases removed from V and 1 base from J, the gap between germline ends came to 12 bases. The germline V gene has CDR1 SGHRS and CDR2 YFSETQ. The CDR3 loop is CASSASQGSYEQYV. In DNA form, the CDR3 reads TGCGCCAGCAGCGCCTCTCAGGGATCCTACGAGCAGTACGTC.

The chain recombines TRBV4-3 with TRBJ2-1; 8 bases are shared with TRBD2. Germline values: CDR1 LGHNA, CDR2 YSLEER. V shed 0 bases and J 3 bases; nucleotides not matched to a gene: 7. This CDR3 spans 17 amino acids. CDR3 residues: CASSQDPSGSNYNEQFF. The DNA for the CDR3 is TGCGCCAGCAGCCAAGATCCGAGCGGGAGTAACTACAATGAGCAGTTCTTC.

The CDR3: CAGRQGATGNTIYF. CDR3 DNA sequence: TGTGCCGGTAGACAGGGGGCGACCGGAAACACCATATATTTT. The chain couples TRBV2 to TRBJ1-3, with 10 bases that match TRBD1. From germline, CDR1 is SNHLY and CDR2 FYNNEI. The J segment lost 4 bases and the V segment lost 11 bases, leaving 8 bases of the junction unmatched. The CDR3 covers 14 residues.

The rearrangement links TRBV14 to TRBJ2-3; 7 positions match TRBD2. There are 18 residues in the CDR3. The trim removed 0 bases at V and 2 bases at J, leaving 11 bases unmatched. Germline CDR1 and CDR2: SGHDN and FVKESK. CDR3 protein: CASSQETEGGFNTDTQYF. CDR3 nucleotide sequence: TGTGCCAGCAGCCAAGAAACTGAGGGAGGGTTTAACACAGATACGCAGTATTTT. Combining the CDR3 with reference TRBV14 and TRBJ2-3 gives the whole variable domain EAGVTQFPSHSVIEKGQTVTLRCDPISGHDNLYWYRRVMGKEIKFLLHFVKESKQDESGMPNNRFLAERTGGTYSTLKVQPAELEDSGVYFCASSQETEGGFNTDTQYFGPGTRLTVL.

V is TRBV4-2 and J is TRBJ1-6, with TRBD1 matching over 7 bases. Germline V gene data show CDR1 as LGHNA and CDR2 as YNFKEQ. The CDR3 extends over 17 amino acids. Trimming took 1 base from V and 10 from J; bases not matched to a gene: 13. The CDR3 DNA follows: TGTGCCAGCAGCCAAGTGGTTCGACAGGGCGACGGGTCACCCCTCCACTTT. It is translated as CASSQVVRQGDGSPLHF.

This rearrangement joins TRBV5-4 to TRBJ1-2, with D possibly being TRBD1 (5 bases). Germline V CDR1 and CDR2: SGHNT, YYREEE (reference sequence). The CDR3 extends over 13 amino acids. V lost 4 bases and J 0 bases, leaving 7 bases between the germline ends. The CDR3 loop reads CASSPGTNYGYTF. In DNA, the CDR3 is TGTGCCAGCAGCCCAGGGACTAACTATGGCTACACCTTC.

This rearrangement joins TRBV6-5 to TRBJ1-2; D perhaps matches TRBD1 (5 bases). This CDR3 comprises 13 residues. Deletions cut 5 bases from V and 1 base from J, with 8 bases between. CDR1 is MNHEY, CDR2 SVGAGI, per germline. CDR3 nucleotide sequence: TGTGCCAGCAGTCAGACAGTTAACTATGGCTACACCTTC. It yields the protein CASSQTVNYGYTF.

The rearrangement joins TRBV29-1 to TRBJ1-2; tentatively, D is TRBD1 (5 bases). The CDR3 has 13 residues. Germline values: CDR1 SQVTM, CDR2 ANQGSEA. V lost 3 bases to trimming and J lost 2 bases, with 10 bases between them. This CDR3 reads CSVEPGRNYGYTF. In nucleotides, the CDR3 is TGCAGCGTTGAGCCAGGGAGGAACTATGGCTACACCTTC.